Described below is a single TCR beta chain sequence and its context. Antigen specificity is unknown. Naive CD8 T cells, phenotype CD8+CD4-CCR7+CD45RA+, were sorted. MiXCR, applied by TCRdb to the PCR reads, yields one record per CDR3 protein. The top ten hold over 0.6% of the sample, which has more than 450,000 distinct CDR3 sequences, roughly 25% seen once. This specimen belongs to a study of molecular identifiers for immune sequencing clone quantification. Whole-study context: Replicates split RNA from approximately 22,000 or 94,000 naive CD8 cells five ways, and the researchers sequenced four portions. Study conclusions and caveats: Over 99% of effector molecules, yet under 1% of naive-cell molecules, were held by clones above 20 RNA copies.

The CDR3 sequence is 17 residues long. Trimming stripped 0 bases from V and 4 bases from J, with 16 bases between. The germline gives CDR1 LGHNA, CDR2 YSLEER. The chain couples TRBV4-3 to TRBJ1-5, with D possibly TRBD1 on 5 matching bases. Specimen: naive CD8+ T cells from blood, with Jurkat cell RNA spiked in. Subset indicated: FACS-sorted CD8+CD4-CCR7+CD45RA+ naive T cells. The receptor comes from a human donor in good health. Some libraries in this study had Jurkat cell RNA spiked in. The CDR3 bases are TGCGCCAGCAGCCAAGATAGGAACCCAGGGAATAATCAGCCCCAGCATTTT. This translates into CASSQDRNPGNNQPQHF.